The clone carrying this T cell receptor (beta chain) was detected once. Antigen specificity is unknown. In germline, CDR1 is MNHNS, CDR2 SASEGT. CDR3 length equals 11 residues. The germline V and J ends were trimmed by 6 bases and 4 bases, with 7 bases remaining between them. The sample comes from a study of cytomegalovirus exposure and HLA in healthy donors. Use of 60 Vbeta and 13 Jbeta primers characterized the PCR. Sequenced by immunoSEQ multiplex PCR; TCRdb stores in-frame clones only, minus some. The sample contains about 120,000 clones, around three quarters of which appear only once. Findings of the study overall: Solely CMV serostatus was available to characterize immune exposure. Accurate prediction of HLA-A and HLA-B alleles (for most subjects) was reportedly achieved from TCR beta sequences.

The genes are TRBV6-1 and TRBJ2-7, with unresolved D. The TCR originated in a woman aged 25 to 39 in good health and CMV-seropositive. Specimen: PBMCs. The CDR3 sequence is CASSPEYEQYF. DNA of the CDR3: TGTGCCAGCAGCCCAGAATACGAGCAGTACTTC.